This T cell receptor (beta chain) was observed in a study of beta chain features in type 1 diabetes. About the study: All samples together contributed about 100,000,000 sorted cells for examination.

Staining for CD45RO/CCR7/CD25/CD127/CD95/CD27 allowed sorting of CD4+ naive, central memory, regulatory and stem cell-like memory cells. Expressed TCRB transcripts were sequenced because the entire RNA isolate underwent reverse transcription. The protocol was immunoSEQ multiplex PCR, while the TCRdb copy is restricted to in-frame clones and leaves out a portion. The profile shows 300,000 to 350,000 clones, roughly 8% of them singletons. This clone has a handful of counts. Its target is not known. This CDR3 contains 18 residues. Deletions cut 1 base from V and 5 bases from J, with 21 bases between. Germline CDR1 and CDR2: LGHNA and YNFKEQ. Study-wide findings and caveats: Patients and controls would be equally affected if PCR favored shorter templates. For TCRB rearrangement, an influence of HLA type remained unresolved here.

The sample comprised central memory CD4+ T cells from blood. The chain recombines TRBV4-2 with TRBJ2-1, with D possibly being TRBD2 (5 bases). The receptor's source is a woman aged 18-30 years in good health. The CDR3 coding sequence is TGTGCCAGCAGCCAAGCGTACGGAGGCCAACCAAAAAACAATGAGCAGTTCTTC. Its protein is CASSQAYGGQPKNNEQFF.